This T cell receptor (beta chain) comes out of a study of radiotherapy plus CTLA-4 blockade in lung cancer. Study-wide background: Of all patients, more than 15% responded objectively and 30% to 35% showed disease control.

V shed 0 bases and J shed 6 bases, with 10 bases lying between them. The CDR3 is 14 residues long. CDR1 and CDR2 from the germline V gene are SGHTA and FQGNSA. Remarks on this clone: Its target is not known.

The table came from immunoSEQ multiplex PCR; TCRdb's copy has only in-frame clones and leaves some out. The data show approximately 30,000 clones, 60% to 75% seen once. Study-level points and caveats: Per reports, early blood T cell clone dynamics, plus interferon-beta, forecast response most strongly.

The input for sequencing was peripheral blood, taken from a patient treated with radiotherapy plus ipilimumab. The rearrangement joins TRBV7-2 to TRBJ2-3; possibly TRBD2 for D (5 bases). The source is a human donor with non-small cell lung cancer whose response to radiotherapy plus ipilimumab could not be evaluated. The CDR3 DNA sequence: TGTGCCAGCAGCTTAGCGGGAGTAGGGGATACGCAGTATTTT. Its protein product is CASSLAGVGDTQYF.